The 12 T cell receptor beta chains presented below share a single source sample, sequenced in a study of OX40 agonist ivuxolimab in advanced cancers. Data came from immunoSEQ multiplex PCR; TCRdb stores just in-frame clones and leaves some out. Of about 35,000 clones detected, around 70% appear once; the ten largest clones hold about a fifth. This specimen was CD4+ or CD8+ T cells sorted from blood, taken in a trial of the OX40 agonist ivuxolimab. These receptors all come from an adult with an advanced solid tumor such as melanoma, head and neck, liver or kidney cancer.

The rearrangement joins TRBV19 to TRBJ1-2; 8 bases are shared with TRBD1. The CDR3 extends over 14 amino acids. V gave up 3 bases and J gave up 8 bases; unmatched junction bases: 8. Germline-derived CDR1 and CDR2 are LNHDA and SQIVND (reference sequence). CDR3 residues: CASSIQGARGGYTF. The CDR3 nucleotides read TGTGCCAGTAGTATCCAGGGGGCGCGAGGGGGCTACACCTTC.

This chain connects TRBV27 to TRBJ2-3; 13 positions agree with TRBD2. Germline V gene lookup returns CDR1 MNHEY and CDR2 SMNVEV (reference sequence). The CDR3 contains 23 residues. After removal of 5 bases from V and 2 bases from J, the junction contained 25 bases not matched to a gene. The CDR3 region has the DNA TGTGCCAGCAGTCCCAGGATGGAACCGGGACTAGCGGGGAAAAATCTTCTCACAGATACGCAGTATTTT. It specifies CASSPRMEPGLAGKNLLTDTQYF.

The V gene is TRBV14, the J gene TRBJ2-2; D could derive from TRBD1 or TRBD2 (5 bases each). Trimming left V 4 bases short and J 6 bases short, with 9 bases between. The CDR3 extends over 13 amino acids. CDR1 SGHDN and CDR2 FVKESK come from the germline V gene. CDR3 in amino acids: CASSPLGPGELFF. Written as DNA, the CDR3 is TGTGCCAGCAGCCCCCTGGGACCCGGGGAGCTGTTTTTT.

The chain recombines TRBV29-1 with TRBJ2-3; no firm D call. V was trimmed by 6 bases and J by 3 bases, leaving 4 bases between them. Germline V gene lookup returns CDR1 SQVTM and CDR2 ANQGSEA. The CDR3 spans 10 residues. The CDR3 DNA is TGCAGCGTCCTAACAGATACGCAGTATTTT. It is translated as CSVLTDTQYF.

V usage is TRBV7-9 and J usage is TRBJ1-4, with D perhaps TRBD1 (5 bases). Germline V gene data show CDR1 as SEHNR and CDR2 as FQNEAQ (reference sequence). V was shortened by 3 bases and J by 7 bases, with 18 bases between the two germline ends. This CDR3 is built from 16 residues. The CDR3 protein is CASSFSGTGSVEKLFF. The CDR3 DNA sequence: TGTGCCAGCAGCTTCTCCGGGACTGGGAGCGTTGAAAAACTGTTTTTT.

The chain joins TRBV11-2 to TRBJ2-7; 7 nucleotides match TRBD2. Germline values: CDR1 SGHAT, CDR2 FQNNGV. V shed 3 bases and J 5 bases; nucleotides not matched to a gene: 4. The CDR3 covers 13 residues. For the CDR3, the DNA is TGTGCCAGCAGCTTTGGGGGGGTAGACGAGCAGTACTTC. It encodes CASSFGGVDEQYF. Full variable domain (outside the CDR3, taken from reference TRBV11-2 and TRBJ2-7): EAGVAQSPRYKIIEKRQSVAFWCNPISGHATLYWYQQILGQGPKLLIQFQNNGVVDDSQLPKDRFSAERLKGVDSTLKIQPAKLEDSAVYLCASSFGGVDEQYFGPGTRLTVT.

This chain links TRBV5-1 with TRBJ2-5, with a tentative D call TRBD2 (6 bases). This CDR3 region has 16 residues. Trimming removed 0 bases from V and 2 bases from J, with 14 bases in between. Germline assignment: CDR1 SGHRS and CDR2 YFSETQ. The CDR3 DNA sequence: TGCGCCAGCAGCTTGGCCCCCGGGGGAGGTCAAGAGACCCAGTACTTC. It is translated as CASSLAPGGGQETQYF.

The rearrangement uses TRBV27 and TRBJ2-7; the match to TRBD1 covers 7 bases. This CDR3 is built from 14 residues. From germline, CDR1 is MNHEY and CDR2 SMNVEV (reference sequence). The V and J ends lost 0 bases and 4 bases, in that order; junction bases with no gene match: 3. The CDR3 spells CASSLSARGYEQYF. Written as DNA, the CDR3 is TGTGCCAGCAGTTTATCGGCCAGGGGGTACGAGCAGTACTTC.

This chain connects TRBV6-5 to TRBJ1-5; 8 bases are shared with TRBD1. CDR1 and CDR2 from the germline V gene are MNHEY and SVGAGI. The CDR3 is made up of 13 amino acids. The V gene end was trimmed by 7 bases and the J gene end by 8 bases; junction bases not matched to a gene: 7. CDR3 coding DNA: TGTGCCAGCAAGACAGGGGCGAATGAGCCCCAGCATTTT. Its protein product is CASKTGANEPQHF.

This clone was counted only a few times. The chain employs TRBV7-2 and TRBJ2-1; D is unclear. CDR1 and CDR2 (germline): SGHTA, FQGNSA. Trimming pared 8 bases from V and 3 bases from J, leaving 5 bases between. This CDR3 is built from 11 residues. As DNA, the CDR3 is TGTGCCAGCTCAATCTACAATGAGCAGTTCTTC. This encodes CASSIYNEQFF.

This chain links TRBV5-6 with TRBJ2-7; D perhaps matches TRBD2 (5 bases). From germline, CDR1 is SGHDT and CDR2 YYEEEE. This CDR3 region has 11 residues. The V end was cut by 4 bases, the J end by 4 bases, with 6 bases between. The CDR3 is CASSRRYEQYF. DNA of the CDR3: TGTGCCAGCAGCCGGAGGTACGAGCAGTACTTC.

As concerns this clone: Only one base separates this from a far larger clonotype, so it likely reflects a read error. Other DNA sequences from this sample encode an identical CDR3 as well. The CDR3 coding sequence is TGTGCCAGCAGCCCCACACTCAATATCGGGATTCATGGCTACACCTTC. Translation gives CASSPTLNIGIHGYTF. The V and J genes are TRBV5-2 and TRBJ1-2. TRBV5-2 corresponds to a pseudogene. This CDR3 spans 16 amino acids.